The 32 T cell receptor beta chains below all came from one sample that was sequenced in a study of identical twins. TCRdb used MiXCR to reprocess the 5' RACE reads, holding one entry per CDR3 protein. Of roughly 1.6 million distinct CDR3 sequences listed, under 35% are singletons. The sample was cord blood. The receptor set was obtained from a newborn girl in good health.

The chain has TRBV4-2 and TRBJ2-7, with a tentative D call TRBD1 (6 bases). V was trimmed by 0 bases and J by 3 bases, leaving 9 bases between them. The CDR3 extends over 14 amino acids. CDR1 is LGHNA, CDR2 YNFKEQ, per germline. The CDR3 DNA reads as TGTGCCAGCAGCCAAGATGAGGGGGACTACGAGCAGTACTTC. As protein: CASSQDEGDYEQYF.

CDR3 nucleotides: TGTGCCAGCAGAACAACACAGGGGAACTATGGCTACACCTTC. It codes for CASRTTQGNYGYTF. The rearrangement uses TRBV6-6 and TRBJ1-2, with 7 bases lining up with TRBD1. Trimming removed 6 bases from V and 2 bases from J; junction bases left unmatched: 6. This CDR3 is built from 14 residues. Germline-derived CDR1 and CDR2 are MNHNY and SVGAGI (reference sequence).

The V call is TRBV2, the J call TRBJ1-6, with D possibly matching TRBD1 (6 bases). Germline CDR1 and CDR2: SNHLY and FYNNEI. The CDR3 extends over 17 amino acids. With 1 base removed from V and 8 bases from J, the gap between germline ends came to 18 bases. CDR3 sequence: CASSEVVPDRRYSPLHF. The CDR3 nucleotides read TGTGCCAGCAGTGAAGTGGTCCCCGACAGGAGGTATTCACCCCTCCACTTT.

V gene TRBV20-1 combines with J gene TRBJ1-1; weak D call: TRBD1 (6 bases). CDR1 and CDR2 (germline): DFQATT, SNEGSKA (reference sequence). Trimming pared 2 bases from V and 1 base from J, leaving 11 bases between. CDR3 size: 14 residues. The DNA for the CDR3 is TGCAGTGCTAGAACGGGACATACGAACACTGAAGCTTTCTTT. Protein product: CSARTGHTNTEAFF.

The sample holds a few counts of this clonotype. This chain joins TRBV6-1 and TRBJ2-1; 12 positions agree with TRBD2. The J segment lost 4 bases and the V segment lost 8 bases, leaving 9 bases of the junction unmatched. Germline V lookup: CDR1 MNHNS, CDR2 SASEGT. This CDR3 is built from 16 residues. DNA for the CDR3: TGTGCCAGCCTGAGGACTAGCGGGGTCCGATACAATGAGCAGTTCTTC. It is translated as CASLRTSGVRYNEQFF.

This clonotype turned up a few times. V gene TRBV3-1 combines with J gene TRBJ2-5; the match to TRBD2 covers 11 bases. The CDR3 runs 17 residues. J gave up 9 bases and V 7 bases, and 19 bases lay outside the gene matches. Germline V CDR1 and CDR2: LGHDT, YNNKEL (reference sequence). The CDR3 region has the DNA TGTGCCAGCAAGCAAACTATACTAGCGGGGGCGATTGAGGCCCAGTACTTC. Translation: CASKQTILAGAIEAQYF.

This clonotype turned up a few times. The gene calls are TRBV27 and TRBJ2-5; D may be TRBD2 (6 bases). V shed 4 bases and J shed 0 bases, with 9 bases lying between them. The germline gives CDR1 MNHEY, CDR2 SMNVEV (reference sequence). The CDR3 contains 14 residues. The CDR3: CASSSIADQETQYF. The CDR3 nucleotides read TGTGCCAGCAGTTCGATAGCGGACCAAGAGACCCAGTACTTC.

This clonotype came up a few times. V is TRBV4-1 and J is TRBJ2-3, with TRBD2 identical over 9 bases. Germline V lookup: CDR1 MGHRA, CDR2 YSYEKL. This CDR3 region has 18 residues. The trim removed 0 bases at V and 13 bases at J, leaving 20 bases unmatched. CDR3 region: CASSQEGYRTSGRLFEYF. Written as DNA, the CDR3 is TGCGCCAGCAGCCAAGAAGGCTACAGGACGAGCGGGAGGCTCTTCGAGTATTTT.

The rearrangement joins TRBV3-1 to TRBJ2-1; possibly TRBD1 or TRBD2 for D (5 bases each). The CDR3 is made up of 11 amino acids. Trimming took off 3 bases at V and 13 bases at J, with 10 bases between the two ends. CDR1 and CDR2 (germline): LGHDT, YNNKEL (reference sequence). The CDR3 sequence is CASSHWGTQFF. CDR3 DNA sequence: TGTGCCAGCAGCCATTGGGGGACCCAGTTCTTC.

CDR3 bases: TGTGCCAGCAGCATAAGGGGGGGTGTCGAGGGGAACATTCAGTACTTC. It is translated as CASSIRGGVEGNIQYF. The chain couples TRBV7-2 to TRBJ2-4; a weak D match, TRBD2 (7 bases). The CDR3 has 16 amino acids. CDR1 and CDR2 from the germline V gene are SGHTA and FQGNSA. Trimming took 5 bases from V and 7 from J, leaving 21 bases between them. The full variable domain, in which reference TRBV7-2 and TRBJ2-4 provide the parts outside the CDR3, is GAGVSQSPSNKVTEKGKDVELRCDPISGHTALYWYRQSLGQGLEFLIYFQGNSAPDKSGLPSDRFSAERTGGSVSTLTIQRTQQEDSAVYLCASSIRGGVEGNIQYFGAGTRLSVL.

This clonotype was seen a handful of times. The chain links TRBV28 to TRBJ2-3; no firm D call. The CDR3 spans 14 residues. Per the germline V gene, CDR1 is MDHEN and CDR2 is SYDVKM. V shed 5 bases and J shed 0 bases, with 9 bases lying between them. The CDR3, as DNA: TGTGCCAGCAGTGGGTTAAAAAGCACAGATACGCAGTATTTT. Translated: CASSGLKSTDTQYF.

With respect to this clonotype: This sequence may be a read error, since a much larger clone differs from it by one base. The gene calls are TRBV5-1 and TRBJ2-3; the match to TRBD1 covers 8 bases. The germline V gene has CDR1 SGHRS and CDR2 YFSETQ. The CDR3 runs 15 residues. The CDR3 sequence: CASGLRQGRTDTQYF. The DNA for the CDR3 is TGCGCCAGCGGCTTGAGACAGGGGCGCACAGATACGCAGTATTTT.

This clonotype was counted only a few times. Here the CDR3 reads CASVEFEWRGEQFF. CDR3 DNA: TGTGCCAGCGTTGAATTTGAATGGAGGGGAGAGCAGTTCTTC. V and J are TRBV2 and TRBJ2-1; possibly TRBD2 for D (6 bases). The CDR3 contains 14 residues. Trimming removed 8 bases from V and 10 bases from J, with 21 bases in between. In germline, CDR1 is SNHLY, CDR2 FYNNEI.

This clonotype was seen ten or more times. The genes are TRBV10-3 and TRBJ2-4; weak D call: TRBD2 (6 bases). Germline lookup yields CDR1 ENHRY and CDR2 SYGVKD. V was shortened by 4 bases and J by 5 bases, with 6 bases between the two germline ends. This CDR3 spans 12 amino acids. For the CDR3, the DNA is TGTGCCATCAGTGCTAGCGAAAACATTCAGTACTTC. Translation: CAISASENIQYF.

The V gene is TRBV11-2, the J gene TRBJ2-7; D is unclear. V gave up 2 bases and J gave up 3 bases, with 11 bases separating them. The germline gives CDR1 SGHAT, CDR2 FQNNGV. The CDR3 extends over 14 amino acids. In nucleotides, the CDR3 is TGTGCCAGCAGCTTATCCCACCCCAGCTACGAGCAGTACTTC. Its protein product is CASSLSHPSYEQYF.

This clonotype came up many times. The CDR3 is CASSQDPDYPETQYF. The CDR3 nucleotides are TGTGCCAGCAGCCAAGACCCGGATTATCCGGAGACCCAGTACTTC. The chain carries TRBV4-2 and TRBJ2-5; D is unclear. The CDR3 runs 15 residues. The germline CDR1 and CDR2 sequences are LGHNA and YNFKEQ. Trimming left V 0 bases short and J 5 bases short, with 13 bases between.

The chain has TRBV4-1 and TRBJ2-3, with D possibly TRBD1 on 6 matching bases. CDR1 and CDR2 (germline): MGHRA, YSYEKL. Trimming shortened V by 1 base and J by 2 bases, and 10 bases separated the two germline ends. This CDR3 has 15 amino acids. The CDR3 DNA reads as TGCGCCAGCAGCCAAGGGACAGCCATCACAGATACGCAGTATTTT. Its protein product is CASSQGTAITDTQYF.

This clonotype was seen more than once but under ten times. J is TRBJ1-4 and V is TRBV19; no definite D call. The germline V gene has CDR1 LNHDA and CDR2 SQIVND (reference sequence). The CDR3 consists of 14 residues. V gave up 5 bases and J gave up 5 bases, with 12 bases separating them. This CDR3 is CASSYNGGNEKLFF. DNA of the CDR3: TGTGCCAGTAGTTACAACGGTGGGAATGAAAAACTGTTTTTT.

The V call is TRBV5-1, the J call TRBJ1-4, with TRBD1 identical over 7 bases. Germline CDR1 and CDR2: SGHRS and YFSETQ. The CDR3 loop spans 14 amino acids. The junction had 4 bases not matched to a gene; V was cut back by 0 bases and J by 8 bases. The chain's CDR3 is CASSLGDREEKLFF. For the CDR3, the DNA is TGCGCCAGCAGCTTGGGGGACAGAGAAGAAAAACTGTTTTTT.

The sample holds a few counts of this clonotype. The gene calls are TRBV11-2 and TRBJ1-1; 11 nucleotides match TRBD1. V was pared by 0 bases and J by 0 bases, with 9 bases of the junction left unmatched. The germline gives CDR1 SGHAT, CDR2 FQNNGV. The CDR3 length is 19 residues. The DNA for the CDR3 is TGTGCCAGCAGCTTAGATAGGACAGGGGGCTGGCGCCTGAACACTGAAGCTTTCTTT. Translation: CASSLDRTGGWRLNTEAFF.

This chain joins TRBV2 and TRBJ1-1; D is possibly TRBD1 (5 bases). CDR3 length: 13 amino acids. The V end was cut by 8 bases, the J end by 5 bases, with 15 bases between. Germline V gene data show CDR1 as SNHLY and CDR2 as FYNNEI. The CDR3 DNA sequence: TGTGCCAGCTGGTGGCAGGGTCGTACTGAAGCTTTCTTT. Translation: CASWWQGRTEAFF. Using reference TRBV2 and TRBJ1-1 for the parts outside the CDR3, the full variable domain is EPEVTQTPSHQVTQMGQEVILRCVPISNHLYFYWYRQILGQKVEFLVSFYNNEISEKSEIFDDQFSVERPDGSNFTLKIRSTKLEDSAMYFCASWWQGRTEAFFGQGTRLTVV.

This clonotype was counted a few times. The genes are TRBV27 and TRBJ2-1; TRBD2 matches at 10 bases. The ends lost 1 base at V and 4 bases at J; junction bases unmatched: 7. The CDR3 runs to 17 residues. Germline V gives CDR1 MNHEY, CDR2 SMNVEV (reference sequence). As DNA, the CDR3 is TGTGCCAGCAGTTTATTCCACACTAGCGGGGTATACAATGAGCAGTTCTTC. It encodes CASSLFHTSGVYNEQFF.

As concerns this clonotype: Since no conserved phenylalanine or tryptophan closes the CDR3, a read error is the likely cause. The gene calls are TRBV4-1 and TRBJ2-7; D remains unclear. V was pared by 1 base and J by 6 bases, with 7 bases between. The germline V gene has CDR1 MGHRA and CDR2 YSYEKL. CDR3 length: 12 amino acids. The CDR3 nucleotides are TGCGCCAGCAGCCAAGGAACGAGCGAGCAGTACTTA. Protein sequence: CASSQGTSEQYL.

This clonotype appeared a few times. CDR3 loop: CASSQDRGGMRDTEAFF. In DNA, the CDR3 is TGTGCCAGCAGCCAAGATAGGGGGGGAATGAGGGACACTGAAGCTTTCTTT. V and J are TRBV4-2 and TRBJ1-1, with D maybe TRBD1 (6 bases). This CDR3 has 17 amino acids. Germline-derived CDR1 and CDR2 are LGHNA and YNFKEQ. Trimming stripped 0 bases from V and 3 bases from J, with 17 bases between.

The chain couples TRBV13 to TRBJ2-3, with TRBD2 identical over 8 bases. CDR1 and CDR2 (germline): PRHDT, FYEKMQ (reference sequence). J gave up 3 bases and V 8 bases, and 7 bases lay outside the gene matches. The CDR3 contains 14 residues. CDR3 nucleotides: TGTGCCAGCCCAGGGACTAGTCGGACAGATACGCAGTATTTT. It encodes CASPGTSRTDTQYF.

This clonotype appeared many times. This chain links TRBV28 with TRBJ2-7, with D unresolved. V was trimmed by 6 bases and J by 2 bases, leaving 8 bases between them. Germline V CDR1 and CDR2: MDHEN, SYDVKM. The CDR3 totals 12 residues. This CDR3 is CASSRTAYEQYF. DNA for the CDR3: TGTGCCAGCAGCCGGACGGCCTACGAGCAGTACTTC.

The gene calls are TRBV7-9 and TRBJ1-5; D may be TRBD1 (6 bases). Germline values: CDR1 SEHNR, CDR2 FQNEAQ (reference sequence). This CDR3 contains 16 residues. The V end was cut by 5 bases, the J end by 0 bases, with 14 bases between. The CDR3 is CASSPGDIHSNQPQHF. The DNA for the CDR3 is TGTGCCAGCAGCCCCGGGGACATCCATAGCAATCAGCCCCAGCATTTT. Together with reference TRBV7-9 and TRBJ1-5, the CDR3 gives the full variable domain: DTGVSQNPRHKITKRGQNVTFRCDPISEHNRLYWYRQTLGQGPEFLTYFQNEAQLEKSRLLSDRFSAERPKGSFSTLEIQRTEQGDSAMYLCASSPGDIHSNQPQHFGDGTRLSIL.

Concerning this clonotype: This sequence may be a read error, since a much larger clone differs from it by one base. The chain couples TRBV4-2 to TRBJ2-5; TRBD2 aligns across 7 bases. The CDR3 spans 16 residues. In germline, CDR1 is LGHNA, CDR2 YNFKEQ. Unmatched junction bases numbered 16, after V lost 1 base and J lost 11 bases. CDR3 loop: CASSQGSKLAYNEQYF. CDR3 nucleotides: TGTGCCAGCAGCCAAGGTTCTAAACTAGCGTACAATGAGCAGTACTTC.

The rearrangement joins TRBV20-1 to TRBJ2-7; a possible D gene is TRBD2 (6 bases). Trimming left V 3 bases short and J 6 bases short, with 18 bases between. The germline CDR1 and CDR2 sequences are DFQATT and SNEGSKA (reference sequence). The CDR3 consists of 14 residues. CDR3 protein: CSASLPQLAREQYF. The CDR3 bases are TGCAGTGCTAGTCTCCCGCAACTAGCACGCGAGCAGTACTTC.

This clonotype was picked up a small number of times. This chain's CDR3 is CSASGEGGYTF. DNA for the CDR3: TGCAGCGCCTCAGGGGAGGGTGGCTACACCTTC. The V and J genes are TRBV29-1 and TRBJ1-2, with a tentative D call TRBD1 (6 bases). This CDR3 is built from 11 residues. With 7 bases removed from V and 7 bases from J, the gap between germline ends came to 13 bases. Germline V gives CDR1 SQVTM, CDR2 ANQGSEA.

V gene TRBV14 combines with J gene TRBJ2-3; D assignment may be TRBD1 or TRBD2 (5 bases each). Germline V lookup: CDR1 SGHDN, CDR2 FVKESK. V lost 0 bases to trimming and J lost 3 bases, with 7 bases between them. This CDR3 spans 14 amino acids. The CDR3 region is CASSQEGTTDTQYF. CDR3 bases: TGTGCCAGCAGCCAAGAAGGGACGACAGATACGCAGTATTTT.

V and J are TRBV6-1 and TRBJ1-2; 9 bases map to TRBD1. V shed 5 bases, J shed 7 bases, and the junction held 11 bases outside the gene matches. CDR3 length: 15 residues. Germline CDR1 MNHNS, CDR2 SASEGT. This chain's CDR3 is CASSRDRDRVFGYTF. CDR3 coding DNA: TGTGCCAGCAGTAGAGACCGGGACAGGGTTTTTGGCTACACCTTC.